Shown below are 25 T cell receptor beta chains from a single sample sequenced in a study of blood T cell repertoires in COVID-19. Generated by immunoSEQ multiplex PCR, the TCRdb table keeps only in-frame clones and is missing some. The sample carries about 330,000 clones, over 75% recorded once. The sample comprised peripheral blood. All receptors derive from a human donor in a cohort sampled during active COVID-19.

In its sample, this clone was seen once. This sample also contains other DNA sequences that code for the same CDR3. The V call is TRBV5-4, the J call TRBJ2-3, with 8 bases lining up with TRBD2. The germline gives CDR1 SGHNT, CDR2 YYREEE (reference sequence). The CDR3 sequence is 13 residues long. Trimming cost V 4 bases and J 4 bases; bases outside gene matches: 2. This CDR3 reads CASSPGGADTQYF. The CDR3 DNA follows: TGTGCCAGCAGCCCCGGGGGGGCAGATACGCAGTATTTT.

This chain links TRBV7-8 with TRBJ2-7, with TRBD1 matching over 10 bases. Germline V gene lookup returns CDR1 SGHVS and CDR2 FQNEAQ. With V trimmed by 2 bases and J by 5 bases, 9 bases remained unmatched. CDR3 size: 16 residues. The CDR3 DNA follows: TGTGCCAGCAGCTTAAGGACGGACAGGGGGGTCCACGAGCAGTACTTC. Amino acid sequence: CASSLRTDRGVHEQYF.

The chain uses TRBV7-2 and TRBJ2-1; 7 bases agree with TRBD1. The CDR3 is made up of 15 amino acids. Germline-derived CDR1 and CDR2 are SGHTA and FQGNSA. Trimming removed 6 bases from V and 0 bases from J; junction bases left unmatched: 5. CDR3 region: CASSTQGSSYNEQFF. The CDR3 DNA reads as TGTGCCAGCAGTACACAGGGGTCCTCCTACAATGAGCAGTTCTTC. The full variable domain, completed using reference TRBV7-2 and TRBJ2-1, is GAGVSQSPSNKVTEKGKDVELRCDPISGHTALYWYRQSLGQGLEFLIYFQGNSAPDKSGLPSDRFSAERTGGSVSTLTIQRTQQEDSAVYLCASSTQGSSYNEQFFGPGTRLTVL.

The rearrangement links TRBV10-3 to TRBJ1-3, with D perhaps matching TRBD1 (6 bases). V was clipped by 3 bases and J by 2 bases, with 14 bases between them. The CDR3 is 16 amino acids. Germline V gene sequence: CDR1 ENHRY, CDR2 SYGVKD. CDR3 loop: CAISDPYRVAGNTIYF. The CDR3 coding sequence is TGTGCCATCAGTGACCCTTACAGGGTAGCTGGAAACACCATATATTTT.

This clone has a single count. V gene TRBV6-5 combines with J gene TRBJ2-1; D uncertain. Between the trimmed V and J ends, which lost 6 bases and 5 bases, there was a span of 8 bases. Germline CDR1 reads MNHEY; CDR2 reads SVGAGI. The CDR3 covers 12 residues. The CDR3 DNA follows: TGTGCCAGCAGACTCCGTGACAATGAGCAGTTCTTC. This sequence encodes CASRLRDNEQFF.

V and J are TRBV6-1 and TRBJ2-3; possible D gene TRBD2, 6 bases. CDR1 MNHNS and CDR2 SASEGT come from the germline V gene. The CDR3 sequence is 14 residues long. V dropped 3 bases and J dropped 0 bases, with 7 bases sitting between them. CDR3 DNA sequence: TGTGCCAGCAGTGATGCGGGGAGCACAGATACGCAGTATTTT. This translates into CASSDAGSTDTQYF.

CDR3 sequence: CASSEKLNMNTEAFF. In DNA, the CDR3 is TGTGCCAGCAGTGAAAAACTAAACATGAACACTGAAGCTTTCTTT. The chain employs TRBV6-1 and TRBJ1-1; no clear D gene. In germline, CDR1 is MNHNS, CDR2 SASEGT. V lost 2 bases and J lost 0, with 10 bases in between. The CDR3 loop spans 15 amino acids.

With respect to this clone: The same CDR3 also results from other DNA sequences found in this sample. V and J are TRBV19 and TRBJ1-5; 9 bases line up with TRBD1. V was pared by 9 bases and J by 2 bases, with 2 bases of the junction left unmatched. The germline V gene has CDR1 LNHDA and CDR2 SQIVND (reference sequence). The CDR3 totals 13 residues. CDR3 nucleotide sequence: TGTGCCAGCCGGGACAGGGGCAATCAGCCCCAGCATTTT. It translates to CASRDRGNQPQHF.

V is TRBV2 and J is TRBJ1-2, with D unresolved. The ends were cut back, 1 base at V and 5 bases at J, with 8 bases in the middle. Germline V gives CDR1 SNHLY, CDR2 FYNNEI. This CDR3 has 13 residues. The CDR3 sequence: CASSEGPIYGYTF. The DNA of the CDR3 is TGTGCCAGCAGTGAAGGCCCTATTTATGGCTACACCTTC.

The DNA for the CDR3 is TGTGCCAGCTCACCAAACAGGGGGCTTGGAAACACCATATATTTT. It encodes CASSPNRGLGNTIYF. The chain links TRBV18 to TRBJ1-3; TRBD1 agrees at 9 bases. The V gene end was trimmed by 2 bases and the J gene end by 3 bases; junction bases not matched to a gene: 2. The CDR3 is made up of 15 amino acids. CDR1 and CDR2 from the germline V gene are KGHSH and LQKENI. Together with reference TRBV18 and TRBJ1-3, the CDR3 gives the full variable domain: NAGVMQNPRHLVRRRGQEARLRCSPMKGHSHVYWYRQLPEEGLKFMVYLQKENIIDESGMPKERFSAEFPKEGPSILRIQQVVRGDSAAYFCASSPNRGLGNTIYFGEGSWLTVV.

The chain joins TRBV9 to TRBJ2-1; D is unresolved. This CDR3 region has 14 residues. Per germline, CDR1 SGDLS and CDR2 YYNGEE. V was trimmed by 6 bases and J by 0 bases, leaving 10 bases between them. The DNA of the CDR3 is TGTGCCAGCATTTGGAGCTACTCCTACAATGAGCAGTTCTTC. Translation: CASIWSYSYNEQFF. Looking up the rest from reference TRBV9 and TRBJ2-1 gives the full variable domain: DSGVTQTPKHLITATGQRVTLRCSPRSGDLSVYWYQQSLDQGLQFLIQYYNGEERAKGNILERFSAQQFPDLHSELNLSSLELGDSALYFCASIWSYSYNEQFFGPGTRLTVL.

The chain combines TRBV3-1 (or the pseudogene TRBV3-2) with TRBJ2-7; 12 nucleotides align to TRBD2. Germline values: CDR1 LGHDT, CDR2 YNNKEL (reference sequence). Trimming at V came to 6 bases and at J to 2 bases, leaving 14 bases not matched to a gene. CDR3 length: 18 residues. CDR3 in DNA: TGTGCCAGCAGTCGCATAGGGACTAGCGGGCCCAGGGCCTACGAGCAGTACTTC. It specifies CASSRIGTSGPRAYEQYF.

The V gene is TRBV25-1, the J gene TRBJ2-2; TRBD1 matches 12 bases. The CDR3 totals 14 residues. Per germline, CDR1 MGHDK and CDR2 SYGVNS. V lost 6 bases, J lost 7 bases, and 3 bases stayed unmatched. CDR3 residues: CASSGTGGGGELFF. CDR3 coding DNA: TGTGCCAGCAGCGGGACAGGGGGCGGCGGGGAGCTGTTTTTT.

The chain's CDR3 is CSDRTANYGYTF. The CDR3 coding sequence is TGCAGCGACCGGACAGCTAACTATGGCTACACCTTC. V gene TRBV29-1 combines with J gene TRBJ1-2; tentatively, D is TRBD1 (6 bases). The CDR3 totals 12 residues. From germline, CDR1 is SQVTM and CDR2 ANQGSEA. The ends were cut back, 7 bases at V and 0 bases at J, with 9 bases in the middle.

J is TRBJ1-1 and V is TRBV10-3; D unclear. Per germline, CDR1 ENHRY and CDR2 SYGVKD. The CDR3 spans 14 residues. Trimming shortened V by 0 bases and J by 4 bases, and 9 bases separated the two germline ends. CDR3 amino acids: CAISESSGPTEAFF. The CDR3 DNA sequence: TGTGCCATCAGTGAGTCGTCAGGTCCCACTGAAGCTTTCTTT.

The CDR3 nucleotides are TGTGCCAGCAGTTTATCGACGGAGGGAGTGGGGGAGCAGTACTTC. Translating gives CASSLSTEGVGEQYF. The genes are TRBV27 and TRBJ2-7, with a possible D match to TRBD2 (6 bases). This CDR3 has 15 residues. The germline V and J ends were trimmed by 0 bases and 7 bases, with 16 bases remaining between them. CDR1 is MNHEY and CDR2 is SMNVEV in the germline V gene (reference sequence).

The chain combines TRBV5-8 with TRBJ2-7; D unclear. Trimming stripped 2 bases from V and 2 bases from J, with 14 bases between. CDR3 length: 15 residues. Germline V gene lookup returns CDR1 SGHTS and CDR2 YDEGEE. CDR3 coding DNA: TGTGCCAGCAGCTTACAGATCCTAAGTGCCTACGAGCAGTACTTC. Translation gives CASSLQILSAYEQYF.

The chain links TRBV20-1 to TRBJ2-1, with D possibly TRBD1 on 5 matching bases. The ends were cut back, 3 bases at V and 6 bases at J, with 9 bases in the middle. The CDR3 is 12 residues long. CDR1 and CDR2 (germline): DFQATT, SNEGSKA (reference sequence). This CDR3 is CSASVDSNEQFF. The CDR3 region has the DNA TGCAGTGCTAGTGTCGACAGCAATGAGCAGTTCTTC.

V usage is TRBV19 and J usage is TRBJ2-4, with 8 nucleotides matching TRBD1. CDR1 LNHDA and CDR2 SQIVND come from the germline V gene (reference sequence). The CDR3 totals 15 residues. V was clipped by 2 bases and J by 6 bases; unmatched bases: 6. For the CDR3, the DNA is TGTGCCAGTAGTATAAGTAGGGGACAGGTAAACATTCAGTACTTC. It codes for CASSISRGQVNIQYF.

This sequence joins TRBV5-6 and TRBJ1-1; TRBD1 might be the D (6 bases). Per germline, CDR1 SGHDT and CDR2 YYEEEE. Trimming removed 4 bases from V and 1 base from J, with 11 bases in between. The CDR3 covers 14 residues. The CDR3 DNA sequence: TGTGCCAGCAGCCCCGGGACACCGAACACTGAAGCTTTCTTT. This sequence encodes CASSPGTPNTEAFF.

As DNA, the CDR3 is TGTGCCAGCAGTTTGGTACAGGTGGCTGAAGCTTTCTTT. Its translation: CASSLVQVAEAFF. The rearrangement joins TRBV28 to TRBJ1-1; possibly TRBD1 for D (5 bases). The germline V and J ends were trimmed by 3 bases and 6 bases, with 11 bases remaining between them. The CDR3 consists of 13 residues. Germline V gene data show CDR1 as MDHEN and CDR2 as SYDVKM. The complete variable domain, with remaining parts taken from reference TRBV28 and TRBJ1-1, reads DVKVTQSSRYLVKRTGEKVFLECVQDMDHENMFWYRQDPGLGLRLIYFSYDVKMKEKGDIPEGYSVSREKKERFSLILESASTNQTSMYLCASSLVQVAEAFFGQGTRLTVV.

In its sample, this clone was seen once. V gene TRBV19 combines with J gene TRBJ1-1; the D gene is possibly TRBD1 (5 bases). Between the trimmed V and J ends, which lost 5 bases and 0 bases, there was a span of 10 bases. The CDR3 contains 14 residues. CDR1 LNHDA and CDR2 SQIVND come from the germline V gene (reference sequence). Here the CDR3 DNA reads TGTGCCAGTAGTCCAGGGTTTATGAACACTGAAGCTTTCTTT. The encoded protein is CASSPGFMNTEAFF. Looking up the rest from reference TRBV19 and TRBJ1-1 gives the full variable domain: DGGITQSPKYLFRKEGQNVTLSCEQNLNHDAMYWYRQDPGQGLRLIYYSQIVNDFQKGDIAEGYSVSREKKESFPLTVTSAQKNPTAFYLCASSPGFMNTEAFFGQGTRLTVV.

V usage is TRBV19 and J usage is TRBJ2-7; D possibly corresponds to TRBD2 (5 bases). V lost 3 bases to trimming and J lost 2 bases, with 8 bases between them. Germline V lookup: CDR1 LNHDA, CDR2 SQIVND (reference sequence). The CDR3 length is 13 residues. The CDR3 sequence: CASSISGTYEQYF. CDR3 nucleotides: TGTGCCAGTAGTATTTCCGGGACCTACGAGCAGTACTTC.

V is TRBV7-2 and J is TRBJ2-4; 14 nucleotides match TRBD2. The V and J ends lost 5 bases and 10 bases, in that order; junction bases with no gene match: 13. The CDR3 has 17 residues. Germline CDR1 is SGHTA and CDR2 is FQGNSA. The CDR3 nucleotides read TGTGCCAGCAGCCCGCGGACTAGCGGGGGGTCATTAGGGATTCAGTACTTC. Protein: CASSPRTSGGSLGIQYF.

The chain uses TRBV9 and TRBJ2-1; TRBD2 matches at 9 bases. CDR3 length equals 15 residues. Germline CDR1 reads SGDLS; CDR2 reads YYNGEE. V trimming: 3 bases; J trimming: 3 bases; junction bases outside the gene matches: 4. The CDR3 DNA is TGTGCCAGCAGCGCCCCAGCGGGGGGCTACAATGAGCAGTTCTTC. This sequence encodes CASSAPAGGYNEQFF.